This T cell receptor (beta chain) originates from a study of cytomegalovirus exposure and HLA in healthy donors. The PCR made use of 60 Vbeta and 13 Jbeta primers. Repertoires were generated with immunoSEQ multiplex PCR, while TCRdb's copy carries only in-frame clones and drops some. There are more than 200,000 clones in the sample, with about 1% held by the top ten. CDR3 length: 17 residues. Germline V gene data show CDR1 as SNHLY and CDR2 as FYNNEI. J lost 6 bases, V lost 6 bases, and 12 bases had no gene match. The material sequenced was PBMCs. The origin of this receptor is a woman between 25 and 40 years old in good health and CMV-seropositive. The rearrangement uses TRBV2 and TRBJ2-3, with 13 bases matching TRBD2. Here the CDR3 reads CASRRTSGGLEADTQYF. The CDR3 DNA reads as TGTGCCAGCAGGAGGACTAGCGGGGGCCTCGAGGCGGATACGCAGTATTTT.